A single sample gave rise to the 19 T cell receptor beta chains below, sequenced in a study of OX40 agonist ivuxolimab in advanced cancers. Clones were sequenced by immunoSEQ multiplex PCR, and TCRdb holds only the in-frame ones, with some missing. This repertoire shows approximately 23,000 clones, 65% to 90% found once; its top ten account for around 27%. Sequencing used CD4+ or CD8+ T cells sorted from blood, obtained in a trial of the OX40 agonist ivuxolimab. These receptors all stem from an adult with an advanced solid tumor such as melanoma, head and neck, liver or kidney cancer.

The chain recombines TRBV6-1 with TRBJ1-5; D remains unclear. The CDR3 is 15 residues long. V dropped 3 bases and J dropped 2 bases, with 11 bases sitting between them. Germline V CDR1 and CDR2: MNHNS, SASEGT. The CDR3 loop reads CASSDTAPGNQPQHF. DNA for the CDR3: TGTGCCAGCAGTGACACAGCACCGGGCAATCAGCCCCAGCATTTT.

This clone showed up just a few times. The rearrangement uses TRBV6-5 and TRBJ2-2; unclear D gene. The germline CDR1 and CDR2 sequences are MNHEY and SVGAGI. V gave up 2 bases and J gave up 6 bases, with 7 bases separating them. The CDR3 consists of 13 residues. CDR3 DNA: TGTGCCAGCAGTTACACAGTATCCGGGGAGCTGTTTTTT. This sequence encodes CASSYTVSGELFF.

This chain joins TRBV10-2 and TRBJ1-1; D not resolved. V gave up 7 bases and J gave up 7 bases, with 10 bases separating them. Germline V gene data show CDR1 as WSHSY and CDR2 as SAAADI. This CDR3 spans 11 amino acids. The CDR3, as DNA: TGCGCCAGCACTACCGGCGTTGAAGCTTTCTTT. Translation: CASTTGVEAFF.

The chain joins TRBV11-3 to TRBJ2-2; perhaps TRBD2 as D (5 bases). Trimming shortened V by 4 bases and J by 5 bases, and 14 bases separated the two germline ends. The CDR3 length is 15 residues. The germline CDR1 and CDR2 sequences are SGHNT and YENEEA. The CDR3 region has the DNA TGTGCCAGCAGCTCGGACTGGCAGAGGACCGGGGAGCTGTTTTTT. Translated, it gives CASSSDWQRTGELFF.

The chain employs TRBV5-4 and TRBJ1-1; D not resolved. V was shortened by 4 bases and J by 0 bases, with 7 bases between the two germline ends. This CDR3 contains 13 residues. The germline V gene has CDR1 SGHNT and CDR2 YYREEE (reference sequence). CDR3 nucleotides: TGTGCCAGCAGCGGGAGATTGAACACTGAAGCTTTCTTT. It translates to CASSGRLNTEAFF.

The genes are TRBV6-6 and TRBJ2-7, with D possibly being TRBD1 (5 bases). The CDR3 length is 13 residues. Germline CDR1 MNHNY, CDR2 SVGAGI (reference sequence). Deletions cut 9 bases from V and 5 bases from J, with 17 bases between. Written as DNA, the CDR3 is TGTGCCAGTTTAGGGGTTAAGGCGAACGAGCAGTACTTC. This codes for CASLGVKANEQYF.

The chain uses TRBV9 and TRBJ2-1; D possibly uses TRBD1 or TRBD2 (6 bases each). Trimming pared 2 bases from V and 6 bases from J, leaving 12 bases between. This CDR3 has 14 amino acids. Germline V lookup: CDR1 SGDLS, CDR2 YYNGEE. CDR3 amino acids: CASSVRGGRNEQFF. The CDR3, as DNA: TGTGCCAGCAGCGTTAGAGGGGGGCGCAATGAGCAGTTCTTC.

For the CDR3, the DNA is TGTGCCAGCAGTGAAGCAGGGGGCGAGGGCTCCTACGAGCAGTACTTC. Translating it yields CASSEAGGEGSYEQYF. This sequence joins TRBV6-4 and TRBJ2-7, with 8 bases that match TRBD1. CDR1 and CDR2 (germline): MRHNA, SNTAGT. The V gene end was trimmed by 3 bases and the J gene end by 0 bases; junction bases not matched to a gene: 7. CDR3 length: 16 residues.

The chain carries TRBV4-1 and TRBJ2-3; no firm D call. The germline CDR1 and CDR2 sequences are MGHRA and YSYEKL. V was pared by 0 bases and J by 8 bases, with 6 bases between. The CDR3 runs to 12 residues. This chain's CDR3 is CASSQDLRTQYF. The CDR3, as DNA: TGCGCCAGCAGCCAAGATCTTCGTACGCAGTATTTT.

The chain links TRBV13 to TRBJ2-3; unclear D gene. Germline V gene sequence: CDR1 PRHDT, CDR2 FYEKMQ (reference sequence). Trimming cost V 6 bases and J 0 bases, with 13 bases left between them. This CDR3 contains 15 residues. DNA of the CDR3: TGTGCCAGCAGTCAAGAAATGTCTAGCACAGATACGCAGTATTTT. Its protein product is CASSQEMSSTDTQYF.

Comment on this clone: Other DNA variants within this sample encode the same CDR3. DNA for the CDR3: TGTGCCAGCAGTGACTCAGGGGGCGACTACAATGAGCAGTTCTTC. Its translation: CASSDSGGDYNEQFF. The chain has TRBV6-4 and TRBJ2-1; 7 bases line up with TRBD1. After removal of 0 bases from V and 3 bases from J, the junction contained 2 bases not matched to a gene. Germline V gives CDR1 MRHNA, CDR2 SNTAGT. The CDR3 extends over 15 amino acids.

The V call is TRBV28, the J call TRBJ2-7, with 10 bases fitting TRBD1. Trimming cost V 6 bases and J 4 bases; bases outside gene matches: 6. Germline CDR1 is MDHEN and CDR2 is SYDVKM. The CDR3 consists of 14 residues. CDR3 sequence (DNA): TGTGCCAGCAGACCGACAGGGGGCGGATACGAGCAGTACTTC. It translates to CASRPTGGGYEQYF.

The chain joins TRBV28 to TRBJ2-1, with 10 bases matching TRBD2. The CDR3 length is 16 residues. The junction had 5 bases not matched to a gene; V was cut back by 2 bases and J by 4 bases. Germline CDR1 is MDHEN and CDR2 is SYDVKM. CDR3 sequence: CASSLRSGREYNEQFF. CDR3 nucleotides: TGTGCCAGCAGTTTAAGGAGCGGGAGGGAATACAATGAGCAGTTCTTC.

The DNA for the CDR3 is TGTGCCATCCCGACATATAGCAATCAGCCCCAGCATTTT. As protein: CAIPTYSNQPQHF. This chain links TRBV6-5 with TRBJ1-5; D is undetermined. V was cut by 10 bases and J by 0 bases, with 10 bases left in between. From germline, CDR1 is MNHEY and CDR2 SVGAGI. The CDR3 is 13 residues long.

The chain uses TRBV28 and TRBJ1-2; 8 nucleotides line up with TRBD1. CDR3 size: 15 residues. Germline lookup yields CDR1 MDHEN and CDR2 SYDVKM. V lost 4 bases and J lost 8; bases outside the gene matches: 12. This chain's CDR3 is CASSSRKTGAFGYTF. Here the CDR3 DNA reads TGTGCCAGCAGTTCTCGGAAGACAGGGGCCTTCGGCTACACCTTC.

This chain connects TRBV4-2 to TRBJ2-7, with TRBD2 matching 9 bases. The CDR3 sequence is 14 residues long. Per germline, CDR1 LGHNA and CDR2 YNFKEQ. With 3 bases clipped from V and 5 bases from J, the junction kept 5 bases outside the gene matches. The CDR3 nucleotides are TGTGCCAGCAGCCACAGCGGGAGGTTCAACGAGCAGTACTTC. Translating gives CASSHSGRFNEQYF.

J is TRBJ2-1 and V is TRBV30; TRBD2 matches 8 bases. Germline CDR1 reads GTSNPN; CDR2 reads SVGIG (reference sequence). The CDR3 spans 14 residues. The V gene end was trimmed by 1 base and the J gene end by 4 bases; junction bases not matched to a gene: 3. The CDR3: CAWSGVAGYNEQFF. The CDR3 DNA reads TGTGCCTGGAGTGGGGTAGCGGGGTACAATGAGCAGTTCTTC.

The chain couples TRBV27 to TRBJ2-7; TRBD1 matches 8 bases. Germline CDR1 reads MNHEY; CDR2 reads SMNVEV (reference sequence). This CDR3 spans 15 amino acids. V lost 3 bases to trimming and J lost 1 base; unmatched junction nucleotides: 5. For the CDR3, the DNA is TGTGCCAGCAGTTTGACAGGGGCGAGTTCCTACGAGCAGTACTTC. This encodes CASSLTGASSYEQYF.

The rearrangement joins TRBV16 to TRBJ2-3; maybe TRBD2 (6 bases). V was trimmed by 1 base and J by 0 bases, leaving 8 bases between them. The germline V gene has CDR1 KGHSY and CDR2 FQNENV. The CDR3 is 15 amino acids. The chain's CDR3 is CASSQWSGSTDTQYF. The CDR3 DNA is TGTGCCAGCAGCCAATGGAGCGGGAGCACAGATACGCAGTATTTT.